These T cell receptor beta chains were read from a single sample in a study of shared clonotypes between healthy human individuals. Produced via immunoSEQ multiplex PCR; TCRdb's table is partial and in-frame only. Of 230,000 or so clones listed, just over 65% are singletons. Sequenced: memory CD4+ T cells sorted from blood. The source of these receptors is a man aged 25 to 40 in good health. The CDR3 runs from the conserved cysteine through the conserved F or W. D genes are given only for firm matches. Clone size is not always given. Where it is, it says once, few, many or a class for expanded clones.

J gene: TRBJ1-1
D gene: -
V gene: TRBV5-1
clone size: -
CDR3 DNA: TGCGCCAGCAGCTCGGGGCTTGGATTAAGGGAGTCTGAAGCTTTCTTT
CDR3 protein: CASSSGLGLRESEAFF

J gene: TRBJ1-2
D gene: TRBD1
V gene: TRBV19
clone size: -
CDR3 DNA: TGTGCCAGTAGTATCGGAACAGGGGCGGGCTATGGCTACACCTTC
CDR3 protein: CASSIGTGAGYGYTF

J gene: TRBJ2-1
D gene: -
V gene: TRBV28
clone size: -
CDR3 DNA: TGTGCCAGTACCGGGACAATTAACAATGAGCAGTTCTTC
CDR3 protein: CASTGTINNEQFF

J gene: TRBJ2-7
D gene: TRBD1
V gene: TRBV27
clone size: -
CDR3 DNA: TGTGCCAGCAGTTGGGGACAGGGGGCCAGTGGGCAGTACTTC
CDR3 protein: CASSWGQGASGQYF

J gene: TRBJ2-7
D gene: TRBD1
V gene: TRBV6-1
clone size: -
CDR3 DNA: TGTGCCAGCAGTGAAGCGATTTGGACAGGCTACGAGCAGTACTTC
CDR3 protein: CASSEAIWTGYEQYF

J gene: TRBJ1-1
D gene: TRBD1
V gene: TRBV18
clone size: -
CDR3 DNA: TGTGCCAGCTCTAACAGGGGCCCGATGAACACTGAAGCTTTCTTT
CDR3 protein: CASSNRGPMNTEAFF

J gene: TRBJ1-1
D gene: -
V gene: TRBV7-6
clone size: -
CDR3 DNA: TGTGCCAGCAGCTTAGCGGTCACAGGGCCGCTTAAGAACACTGAAGCTTTCTTT
CDR3 protein: CASSLAVTGPLKNTEAFF

J gene: TRBJ2-7
D gene: -
V gene: TRBV29-1
clone size: few
CDR3 DNA: TGCAGCGTTAAGAGGGGCTACGAGCAGTACTTC
CDR3 protein: CSVKRGYEQYF

J gene: TRBJ2-7
D gene: -
V gene: TRBV11-2
clone size: -
CDR3 DNA: TGTGCCAGCAGCTCCTTAAAGGGTTCCTACGAGCAGTACTTC
CDR3 protein: CASSSLKGSYEQYF

J gene: TRBJ2-7
D gene: -
V gene: TRBV7-8
clone size: -
CDR3 DNA: TGTGCCAGCAGCTTAGTTGTTTGGGATAGCTCCTACGAGCAGTACTTC
CDR3 protein: CASSLVVWDSSYEQYF

J gene: TRBJ2-7
D gene: -
V gene: TRBV7-9
clone size: -
CDR3 DNA: TGTGCCAGCAGCTTCGGTTTCCCCTACGAGCAGTACTTC
CDR3 protein: CASSFGFPYEQYF

J gene: TRBJ1-2
D gene: -
V gene: TRBV19
clone size: -
CDR3 DNA: TGTGCCAGTAGTATGCGCCAGGTCTATGGCTACACCTTC
CDR3 protein: CASSMRQVYGYTF

J gene: TRBJ1-2
D gene: -
V gene: TRBV5-5
clone size: -
CDR3 DNA: TGTGCCAGCAATTCGAGGATACTGAATGGCTACACCTTC
CDR3 protein: CASNSRILNGYTF

J gene: TRBJ1-3
D gene: TRBD1
V gene: TRBV9
clone size: -
CDR3 DNA: TGTGCCAGCAGCGCGGGACAGCCTCCCCTCTCTGGAAACACCATATATTTT
CDR3 protein: CASSAGQPPLSGNTIYF

J gene: TRBJ1-2
D gene: -
V gene: TRBV27
clone size: -
CDR3 DNA: TGTGCCAGCAGCCCGCGGATGTACTATGGCTACACCTTC
CDR3 protein: CASSPRMYYGYTF

J gene: TRBJ2-7
D gene: -
V gene: TRBV21-1
clone size: few
CDR3 DNA: TGTGCCAGCAGCACCACACAGGGCTCCTACGAGCAGTACTTC
CDR3 protein: CASSTTQGSYEQYF

J gene: TRBJ2-3
D gene: -
V gene: TRBV5-8
clone size: -
CDR3 DNA: TGTGCCAGCAGCTTCTTTGCCCAAGGCACAGATACGCAGTATTTT
CDR3 protein: CASSFFAQGTDTQYF

J gene: TRBJ2-3
D gene: -
V gene: TRBV5-4
clone size: -
CDR3 DNA: TGTGCCAGCAGCTCGGACCGTGAAGCAGATACGCAGTATTTT
CDR3 protein: CASSSDREADTQYF

J gene: TRBJ1-1
D gene: TRBD1
V gene: TRBV5-4
clone size: many
CDR3 DNA: TGTGCCAGCACTCCAGGGGGGCGAAGAACTGAAGCTTTCTTT
CDR3 protein: CASTPGGRRTEAFF

J gene: TRBJ2-2
D gene: TRBD1
V gene: TRBV9
clone size: once
CDR3 DNA: TGTGCCAGCAGCGTCCAGGGGGCAGGGTTCGGGGAGCTGTTTTTT
CDR3 protein: CASSVQGAGFGELFF

J gene: TRBJ2-1
D gene: -
V gene: TRBV6-1
clone size: -
CDR3 DNA: TGTGCCAGCAGTGGAGGCGGACTGGGGGTTCTCGGCTCCTACAATGAGCAGTTCTTC
CDR3 protein: CASSGGGLGVLGSYNEQFF

J gene: TRBJ2-1
D gene: TRBD2
V gene: TRBV9
clone size: many
CDR3 DNA: TGTGCCAGCAGCGTAGTAGCGGGAGGGCCAGTTGAGCAGTTCTTC
CDR3 protein: CASSVVAGGPVEQFF

J gene: TRBJ2-7
D gene: TRBD1
V gene: TRBV6-5
clone size: -
CDR3 DNA: TGTGCCAGCAGTTACCAGGGACAGGGTGGCTCCTACGAGCAGTACTTC
CDR3 protein: CASSYQGQGGSYEQYF

J gene: TRBJ1-1
D gene: TRBD1
V gene: TRBV5-5
clone size: few
CDR3 DNA: TGTGCCAGCAGCTTTGGGACAGTGAACACTGAAGCTTTCTTT
CDR3 protein: CASSFGTVNTEAFF

J gene: TRBJ1-2
D gene: -
V gene: TRBV7-9
clone size: once
CDR3 DNA: TGTGCCAGCAGCCCCACAGGGAATGGCTACACCTTC
CDR3 protein: CASSPTGNGYTF

J gene: TRBJ1-1
D gene: -
V gene: TRBV7-2
clone size: -
CDR3 DNA: TGTGCCAGCAGCTACCAAAGGGGGGACACTGAAGCTTTCTTT
CDR3 protein: CASSYQRGDTEAFF

J gene: TRBJ1-1
D gene: TRBD1
V gene: TRBV10-3
clone size: -
CDR3 DNA: TGTGCCATCAGTGAGTCGACGGGCAGGGGGCTGACTGAAGCTTTCTTT
CDR3 protein: CAISESTGRGLTEAFF

J gene: TRBJ1-3
D gene: -
V gene: TRBV5-1
clone size: once
CDR3 DNA: TGCGCCAGCAGCTCCCTCGGGTTCGGCTCTGGAAACACCATATATTTT
CDR3 protein: CASSSLGFGSGNTIYF

J gene: TRBJ1-1
D gene: -
V gene: TRBV7-2
clone size: -
CDR3 DNA: TGTGCCAGCAGCCCAACAGTGAACACTGAAGCTTTCTTT
CDR3 protein: CASSPTVNTEAFF

J gene: TRBJ2-5
D gene: TRBD2
V gene: TRBV7-7
clone size: -
CDR3 DNA: TGTGCCAGCAGCCCGAGACTAGCGGGGGGACTGGGGACCCAGTACTTC
CDR3 protein: CASSPRLAGGLGTQYF

J gene: TRBJ2-7
D gene: -
V gene: TRBV6-5
clone size: -
CDR3 DNA: TGTGCCAGCAGTTACATGCCCAGCTCCTACGAGCAGTACTTC
CDR3 protein: CASSYMPSSYEQYF

J gene: TRBJ2-1
D gene: -
V gene: TRBV6-5
clone size: -
CDR3 DNA: TGTGCCAGCAGACGAGGAATGGGGGAGGTGCAGTTCTTC
CDR3 protein: CASRRGMGEVQFF

J gene: TRBJ2-1
D gene: TRBD2
V gene: TRBV6-6
clone size: few
CDR3 DNA: TGTGCCAGCAGTTACGGACGGGAGGCCGAGCAGTTCTTC
CDR3 protein: CASSYGREAEQFF

J gene: TRBJ2-5
D gene: -
V gene: TRBV14
clone size: -
CDR3 DNA: TGTGCCAGCAGCCAAGCAAGGGCCCCGGGGGCCCAGTACTTC
CDR3 protein: CASSQARAPGAQYF

J gene: TRBJ2-1
D gene: TRBD2
V gene: TRBV9
clone size: few
CDR3 DNA: TGTGCCAGCAGCGTAGTGCTAGCGGGAGATGATGAGCAGTTCTTC
CDR3 protein: CASSVVLAGDDEQFF

J gene: TRBJ2-7
D gene: -
V gene: TRBV2
clone size: -
CDR3 DNA: TGTGCCAGCAGTCAGTCCCTACAAAGAGGGGGCGAGCAGTACTTC
CDR3 protein: CASSQSLQRGGEQYF

J gene: TRBJ2-3
D gene: TRBD1
V gene: TRBV4-3
clone size: once
CDR3 DNA: TGCGCCAGCAGCCAAGAGGGTCGGGACAGGGGTCATTCGGATACGCAGTATTTT
CDR3 protein: CASSQEGRDRGHSDTQYF

J gene: TRBJ2-7
D gene: -
V gene: TRBV28
clone size: -
CDR3 DNA: TGTGCCAGCAGTTTAACTCGGGGAGTGGGGTCCGAGCAGTACTTC
CDR3 protein: CASSLTRGVGSEQYF

J gene: TRBJ2-2
D gene: -
V gene: TRBV18
clone size: -
CDR3 DNA: TGTGCCAGCTCACCACCGAATCGTATCGACACCGGGGAGCTGTTTTTT
CDR3 protein: CASSPPNRIDTGELFF

J gene: TRBJ2-7
D gene: -
V gene: TRBV6-6
clone size: many
CDR3 DNA: TGTGCCAGCACTAGAGGGACTGGCTCCTACGAGCAGTACTTC
CDR3 protein: CASTRGTGSYEQYF

J gene: TRBJ2-1
D gene: TRBD2
V gene: TRBV5-4
clone size: -
CDR3 DNA: TGTGCCAGCAGGGCGGGGGGGAGAACTAGTGAGCAGTTCTTC
CDR3 protein: CASRAGGRTSEQFF

J gene: TRBJ1-2
D gene: -
V gene: TRBV2
clone size: -
CDR3 DNA: TGTGCCAGCAGTCCGGACCGACCGAACTATGGCTACACCTTC
CDR3 protein: CASSPDRPNYGYTF

J gene: TRBJ1-1
D gene: -
V gene: TRBV11-2
clone size: -
CDR3 DNA: TGTGCCAGCAGCGCCCAACAGGGTGGGGGCACTGAAGCTTTCTTT
CDR3 protein: CASSAQQGGGTEAFF

J gene: TRBJ2-2
D gene: TRBD1
V gene: TRBV10-2
clone size: -
CDR3 DNA: TGCGCCAGCCTTAAAGACAGGGGTACCGGGGAGCTGTTTTTT
CDR3 protein: CASLKDRGTGELFF

J gene: TRBJ1-5
D gene: -
V gene: TRBV19
clone size: -
CDR3 DNA: TGTGCCAGCAGGTACGACGGAGCTCTAAATCAGCCCCAGCATTTT
CDR3 protein: CASRYDGALNQPQHF